The clone carrying this TCR beta chain appeared a single time. What it binds is unknown. These data come from a study of blood T cell dynamics during melanoma immunotherapy. Study results and caveats: At W3, later disease-control patients showed bifurcated PBMC repertoire changes, unlike progressors.

A fixed DNA input of about 0.35 ug was used per bulk PBMC sample. The method was immunoSEQ multiplex PCR; TCRdb's version includes in-frame clones alone and lacks a portion of them. Of about 13,000 clones listed, roughly 86% were seen once; the top ten hold about 3.7%. As for time point: pre-treatment baseline. Sampling occurred pretreatment (T0) and at week 3 (W3), after cycle one of checkpoint blockade. Specimen: blood, collected from a patient treated with checkpoint blockade. This receptor was identified in a human donor with melanoma.

The CDR3 region has the DNA TGTGCCAGCAGTCTTCGGGACGGCATTACCTACGAGCAGTACTTC. Translating gives CASSLRDGITYEQYF. The chain combines TRBV28 with TRBJ2-5, with D perhaps given as TRBD1 or TRBD2 (5 bases each). With the DNA end fitting TRBJ2-7 better, the J assignment may be wrong. CDR1 and CDR2 (germline): MDHEN, SYDVKM. There are 15 residues in the CDR3.